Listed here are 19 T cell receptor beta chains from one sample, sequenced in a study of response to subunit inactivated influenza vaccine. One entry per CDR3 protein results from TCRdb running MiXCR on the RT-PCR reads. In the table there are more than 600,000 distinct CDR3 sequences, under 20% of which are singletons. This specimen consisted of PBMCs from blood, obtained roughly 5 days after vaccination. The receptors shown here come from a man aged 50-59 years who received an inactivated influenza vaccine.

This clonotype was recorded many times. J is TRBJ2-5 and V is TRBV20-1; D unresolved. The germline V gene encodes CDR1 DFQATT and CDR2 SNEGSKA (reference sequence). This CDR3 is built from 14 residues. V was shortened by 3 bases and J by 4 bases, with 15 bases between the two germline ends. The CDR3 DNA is TGCAGTGCTAGTCCCCCCCCACTTAGAGAGACCCAGTACTTC. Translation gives CSASPPPLRETQYF.

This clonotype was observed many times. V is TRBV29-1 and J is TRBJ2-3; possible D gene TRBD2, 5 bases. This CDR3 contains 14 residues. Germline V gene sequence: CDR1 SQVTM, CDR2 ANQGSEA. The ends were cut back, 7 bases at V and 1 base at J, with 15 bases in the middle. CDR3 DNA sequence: TGCAGCGCCGCGGCGGCTAGCCGCACAGATACGCAGTATTTT. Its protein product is CSAAAASRTDTQYF.

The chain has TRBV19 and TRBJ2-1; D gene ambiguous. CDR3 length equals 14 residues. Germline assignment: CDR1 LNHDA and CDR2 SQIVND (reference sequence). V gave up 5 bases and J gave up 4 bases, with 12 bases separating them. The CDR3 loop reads CASSPTLWYNEQFF. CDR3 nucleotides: TGTGCCAGTAGTCCCACGCTGTGGTACAATGAGCAGTTCTTC.

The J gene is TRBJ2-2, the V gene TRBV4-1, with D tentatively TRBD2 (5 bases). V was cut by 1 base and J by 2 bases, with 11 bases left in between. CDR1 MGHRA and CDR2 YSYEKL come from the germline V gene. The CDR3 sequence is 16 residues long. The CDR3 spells CASSQVRGFNTGELFF. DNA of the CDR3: TGCGCCAGCAGCCAAGTTCGGGGTTTTAACACCGGGGAGCTGTTTTTT.

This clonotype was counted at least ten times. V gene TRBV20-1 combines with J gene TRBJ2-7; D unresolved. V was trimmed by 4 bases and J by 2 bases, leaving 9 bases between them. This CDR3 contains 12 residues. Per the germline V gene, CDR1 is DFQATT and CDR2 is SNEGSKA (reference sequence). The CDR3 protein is CSATRLAYEQYF. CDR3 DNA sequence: TGCAGTGCTACTCGTTTGGCCTACGAGCAGTACTTC.

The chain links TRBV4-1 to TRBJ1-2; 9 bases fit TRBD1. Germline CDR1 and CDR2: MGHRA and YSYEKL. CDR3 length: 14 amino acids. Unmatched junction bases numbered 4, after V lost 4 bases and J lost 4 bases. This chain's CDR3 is CASSPQTGGYGYTF. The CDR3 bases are TGCGCCAGCAGCCCTCAGACAGGGGGCTATGGCTACACCTTC.

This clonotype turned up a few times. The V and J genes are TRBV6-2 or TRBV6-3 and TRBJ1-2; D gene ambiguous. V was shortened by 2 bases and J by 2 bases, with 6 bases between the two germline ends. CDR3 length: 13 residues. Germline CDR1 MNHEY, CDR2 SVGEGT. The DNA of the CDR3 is TGTGCCAGCAGTTACGGCCAGAACTATGGCTACACCTTC. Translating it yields CASSYGQNYGYTF.

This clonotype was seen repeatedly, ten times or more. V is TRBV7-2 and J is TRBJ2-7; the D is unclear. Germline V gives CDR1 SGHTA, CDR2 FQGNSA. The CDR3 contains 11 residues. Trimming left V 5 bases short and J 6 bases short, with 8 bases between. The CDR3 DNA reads TGTGCCAGCAGCACCGTTCGCGAGCAGTACTTC. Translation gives CASSTVREQYF.

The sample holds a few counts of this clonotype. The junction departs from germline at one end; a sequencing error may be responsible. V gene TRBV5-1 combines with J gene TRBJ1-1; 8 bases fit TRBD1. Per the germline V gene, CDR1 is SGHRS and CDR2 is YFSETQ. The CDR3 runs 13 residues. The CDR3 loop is CATSMTGVGEAFF. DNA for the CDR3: TGCGCCACCAGCATGACAGGGGTAGGGGAAGCTTTCTTT.

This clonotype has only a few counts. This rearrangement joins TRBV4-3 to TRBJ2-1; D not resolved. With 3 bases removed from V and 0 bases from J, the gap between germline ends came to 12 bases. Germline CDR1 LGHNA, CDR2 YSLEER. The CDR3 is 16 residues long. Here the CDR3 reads CASSHGTSASYNEQFF. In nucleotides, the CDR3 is TGCGCCAGCAGCCACGGAACCTCCGCCTCCTACAATGAGCAGTTCTTC.

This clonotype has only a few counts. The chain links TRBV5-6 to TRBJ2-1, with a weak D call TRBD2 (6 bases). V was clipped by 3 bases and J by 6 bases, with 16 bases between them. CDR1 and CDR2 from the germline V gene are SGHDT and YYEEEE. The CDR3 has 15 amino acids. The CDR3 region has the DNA TGTGCCAGCAGCTCGGGACTCAGGTATGGCAATGAGCAGTTCTTC. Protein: CASSSGLRYGNEQFF.

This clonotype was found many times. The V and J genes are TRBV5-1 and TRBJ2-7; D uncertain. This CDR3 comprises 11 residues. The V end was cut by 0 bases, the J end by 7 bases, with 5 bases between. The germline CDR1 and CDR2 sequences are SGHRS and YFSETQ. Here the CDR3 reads CASSLADEQYF. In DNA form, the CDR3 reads TGCGCCAGCAGCTTGGCGGATGAGCAGTACTTC.

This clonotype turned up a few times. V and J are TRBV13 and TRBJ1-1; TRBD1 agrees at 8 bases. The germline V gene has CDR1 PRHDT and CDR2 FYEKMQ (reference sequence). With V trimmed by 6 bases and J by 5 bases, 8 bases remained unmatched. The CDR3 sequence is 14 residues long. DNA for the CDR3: TGTGCCAGCAGTTCGACTACAGGGGGAACTGAAGCTTTCTTT. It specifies CASSSTTGGTEAFF.

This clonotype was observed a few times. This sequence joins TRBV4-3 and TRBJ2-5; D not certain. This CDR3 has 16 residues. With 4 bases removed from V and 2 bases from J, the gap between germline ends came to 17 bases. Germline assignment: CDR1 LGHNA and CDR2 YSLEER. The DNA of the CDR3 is TGCGCCAGCAGCCGTGGGTCTTGGCCGGAACAAGAGACCCAGTACTTC. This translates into CASSRGSWPEQETQYF.

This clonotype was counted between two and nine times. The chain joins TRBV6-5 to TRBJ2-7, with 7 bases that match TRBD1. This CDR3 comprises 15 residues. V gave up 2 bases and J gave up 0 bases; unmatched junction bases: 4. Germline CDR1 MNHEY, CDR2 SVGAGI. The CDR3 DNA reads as TGTGCCAGCAGTTACGGGACAGTGAGCTCCTACGAGCAGTACTTC. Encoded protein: CASSYGTVSSYEQYF.

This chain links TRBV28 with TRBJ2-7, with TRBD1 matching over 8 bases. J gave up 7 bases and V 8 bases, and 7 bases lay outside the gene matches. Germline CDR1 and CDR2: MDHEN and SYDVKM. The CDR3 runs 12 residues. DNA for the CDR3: TGTGCCAGCCTTGACAGGGGTGGTGAGCAGTACTTC. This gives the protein CASLDRGGEQYF.

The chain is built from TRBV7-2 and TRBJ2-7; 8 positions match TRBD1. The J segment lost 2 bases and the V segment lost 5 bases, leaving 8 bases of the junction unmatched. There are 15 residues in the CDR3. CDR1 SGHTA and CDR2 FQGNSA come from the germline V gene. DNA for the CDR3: TGTGCCAGCAGCGGGCGGCGACAGGGGACCTACGAGCAGTACTTC. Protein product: CASSGRRQGTYEQYF. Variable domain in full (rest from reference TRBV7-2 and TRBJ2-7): GAGVSQSPSNKVTEKGKDVELRCDPISGHTALYWYRQSLGQGLEFLIYFQGNSAPDKSGLPSDRFSAERTGGSVSTLTIQRTQQEDSAVYLCASSGRRQGTYEQYFGPGTRLTVT.

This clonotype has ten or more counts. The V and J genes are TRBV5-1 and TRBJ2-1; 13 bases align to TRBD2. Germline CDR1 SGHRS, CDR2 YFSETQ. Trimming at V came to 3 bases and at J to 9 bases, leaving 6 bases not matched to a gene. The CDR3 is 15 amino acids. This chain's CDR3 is CASSSLAGGPGEQFF. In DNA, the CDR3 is TGCGCCAGCAGCTCACTAGCGGGGGGGCCGGGTGAGCAGTTCTTC.

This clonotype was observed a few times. The chain's CDR3 is CASSTSGRRTDTQYF. The CDR3 DNA is TGTGCCAGCAGTACTAGCGGGAGAAGGACAGATACGCAGTATTTT. This rearrangement joins TRBV12-3 or TRBV12-4 to TRBJ2-3; 11 bases map to TRBD2. This CDR3 is built from 15 residues. V was clipped by 5 bases and J by 3 bases; unmatched bases: 4.